The subject of this entry is one T cell receptor beta chain. This sample was taken from a study of T cell changes during pregnancy in multiple sclerosis. CDR1 and CDR2 (germline): SGHDN, FVKESK. The CDR3 length is 13 residues. V lost 7 bases and J lost 4, with 10 bases in between. Assay used: immunoSEQ multiplex PCR; TCRdb lists only in-frame clones, some missing. The table includes under 75,000 clones, 75% to 95% detected once. The chain uses TRBV14 and TRBJ1-4; D remains unclear. The clonotype originates from a female donor with multiple sclerosis, enrolled in a pregnancy study. The material was peripheral blood, obtained in the first trimester of pregnancy. CDR3 amino acids: CASNHKLNEKLFF. The CDR3 DNA is TGTGCCAGCAACCACAAGCTTAATGAAAAACTGTTTTTT.